The 14 T cell receptor beta chains in this list originate from one sample, sequenced in a study of shared clonotypes between healthy human individuals. Clones were sequenced by immunoSEQ multiplex PCR, and TCRdb holds only the in-frame ones, with some missing. The data hold about 700,000 clones, with around 90% observed a single time. Positive CCR7 selection of CD45RO-negative cells yielded the naive CD8 cells, and terminally differentiated effector memory CD45RA+ cells were excluded. The material sequenced was naive CD8+ T cells sorted from blood. The receptors here all came from a man aged 30 to 39 in good health.

The rearrangement joins TRBV5-5 to TRBJ2-5, with 8 bases fitting TRBD1. Per the germline V gene, CDR1 is SGHKS and CDR2 is YYEKEE (reference sequence). The CDR3 length is 15 residues. The junction had 10 bases not matched to a gene; V was cut back by 4 bases and J by 5 bases. CDR3 sequence: CASSMADRVLETQYF. As DNA, the CDR3 is TGTGCCAGCAGCATGGCGGACAGGGTCCTTGAGACCCAGTACTTC.

The genes are TRBV5-6 and TRBJ1-2, with no clear D. V was clipped by 4 bases and J by 1 base, with 23 bases between them. This CDR3 spans 18 amino acids. Germline CDR1 reads SGHDT; CDR2 reads YYEEEE. This chain's CDR3 is CASSPKETAGFFNYGYTF. The DNA of the CDR3 is TGTGCCAGCAGCCCAAAGGAAACGGCTGGGTTCTTTAACTATGGCTACACCTTC.

The CDR3 here is CATSSTGTSFYEQYF. CDR3 sequence (DNA): TGTGCCACCAGCTCCACCGGGACTAGCTTCTACGAGCAGTACTTC. J is TRBJ2-7 and V is TRBV15, with 9 bases identical to TRBD2. The CDR3 length is 15 residues. CDR1 is LNHNV and CDR2 is YYDKDF in the germline V gene (reference sequence). The V segment lost 5 bases and the J segment 3 bases; nucleotides outside the gene matches: 8.

On this clone: At the DNA level, this CDR3 is encoded by other sequences in the same sample as well. This chain uses TRBV7-9 with TRBJ2-5; D is unclear. Germline values: CDR1 SEHNR, CDR2 FQNEAQ (reference sequence). The germline V and J ends were trimmed by 6 bases and 5 bases, with 4 bases remaining between them. This CDR3 region has 10 residues. The CDR3 DNA is TGTGCCAGCAGTAGGGAGACCCAGTACTTC. Amino acids: CASSRETQYF.

This rearrangement joins TRBV6-6 to TRBJ1-3, with D tentatively TRBD1 (5 bases). In germline, CDR1 is MNHNY, CDR2 SVGAGI (reference sequence). V was shortened by 5 bases and J by 1 base, with 15 bases between the two germline ends. The CDR3 covers 16 residues. The CDR3 bases are TGTGCCAGCAGTCGAGATCGACAGATATCTGGAAACACCATATATTTT. Translation: CASSRDRQISGNTIYF.

CDR3 residues: CASSQRESSYNEQFF. Here the CDR3 DNA reads TGCGCCAGCAGCCAGAGAGAATCCTCCTACAATGAGCAGTTCTTC. V usage is TRBV4-3 and J usage is TRBJ2-1; D not resolved. Per germline, CDR1 LGHNA and CDR2 YSLEER. V gave up 3 bases and J gave up 0 bases, with 9 bases separating them. The CDR3 totals 15 residues.

The chain links TRBV4-1 to TRBJ2-7, with 11 bases identical to TRBD2. V lost 3 bases, J lost 3 bases, and 7 bases stayed unmatched. The length of the CDR3 is 16 residues. Germline CDR1 and CDR2: MGHRA and YSYEKL. The CDR3 DNA follows: TGCGCCAGCAGCCAGACTAGCGGGATTAACGACTACGAGCAGTACTTC. Translated, it gives CASSQTSGINDYEQYF.

The V call is TRBV11-2, the J call TRBJ2-5; D is unclear. The CDR3 is 13 amino acids. The germline V gene encodes CDR1 SGHAT and CDR2 FQNNGV. The ends were cut back, 5 bases at V and 11 bases at J, with 18 bases in the middle. DNA of the CDR3: TGTGCCAGCAGCATACAATCCGTCTTAGAGCAGTACTTC. Its translation is CASSIQSVLEQYF.

J is TRBJ2-3 and V is TRBV7-8; no definite D call. The CDR3 covers 14 residues. Germline assignment: CDR1 SGHVS and CDR2 FQNEAQ. Trimming shortened V by 5 bases and J by 2 bases, and 11 bases separated the two germline ends. CDR3 DNA sequence: TGTGCCAGCAGCCGGAGCGCCCTCACAGATACGCAGTATTTT. Its translation: CASSRSALTDTQYF.

This rearrangement joins TRBV6-5 to TRBJ2-1; D uncertain. The germline V and J ends were trimmed by 4 bases and 1 base, with 5 bases remaining between them. The CDR3 has 13 amino acids. Germline V gene sequence: CDR1 MNHEY, CDR2 SVGAGI. The DNA for the CDR3 is TGTGCCAGCAGTTCCTTTTCCTACAATGAGCAGTTCTTC. Translated: CASSSFSYNEQFF.

This chain uses TRBV7-9 with TRBJ1-5, with TRBD1 identical over 8 bases. The CDR3 consists of 14 residues. Trimming cost V 5 bases and J 5 bases; bases outside gene matches: 5. In germline, CDR1 is SEHNR, CDR2 FQNEAQ (reference sequence). Written as DNA, the CDR3 is TGTGCCAGCAGCGCCACGACAGGGGATCAGCCCCAGCATTTT. Translating gives CASSATTGDQPQHF. Full variable domain (outside the CDR3, taken from reference TRBV7-9 and TRBJ1-5): DTGVSQNPRHKITKRGQNVTFRCDPISEHNRLYWYRQTLGQGPEFLTYFQNEAQLEKSRLLSDRFSAERPKGSFSTLEIQRTEQGDSAMYLCASSATTGDQPQHFGDGTRLSIL.

V is TRBV11-2 and J is TRBJ1-2, with TRBD1 matching 9 bases. V dropped 5 bases and J dropped 6; count of bases not matched to a gene: 10. The CDR3 is 15 residues long. Germline V lookup: CDR1 SGHAT, CDR2 FQNNGV. CDR3 DNA sequence: TGTGCCAGCAGCCTGCCGGGACAGGGACCGCATGGCTACACCTTC. This encodes CASSLPGQGPHGYTF.

The genes are TRBV4-1 and TRBJ2-1, with 11 bases aligning to TRBD1. V shed 4 bases and J 6 bases; nucleotides not matched to a gene: 5. CDR3 length: 15 amino acids. Per the germline V gene, CDR1 is MGHRA and CDR2 is YSYEKL. CDR3 sequence: CASSLRDRGFNEQFF. The CDR3 DNA reads TGCGCCAGCAGCCTCCGGGACAGGGGGTTCAATGAGCAGTTCTTC.

The V call is TRBV4-1, the J call TRBJ2-7; a possible D gene is TRBD1 (6 bases). V was shortened by 1 base and J by 1 base, with 11 bases between the two germline ends. This CDR3 has 15 residues. Germline CDR1 MGHRA, CDR2 YSYEKL. In DNA, the CDR3 is TGCGCCAGCAGCCAAGCTTCTGGACAGTCCTACGAGCAGTACTTC. Its protein is CASSQASGQSYEQYF.